The following is a TCR beta chain sequence with its context. No cognate antigen has been identified for it. The input lacks base qualities; no much larger clone sits a single base away. The sample comes from a study of T cell repertoires in cytomegalovirus infection (dated by TCRdb to between 2018 and 2021). Broadly, across the study: The HLA type of each donor mattered for the analysis, because public TCR beta signatures pointed to carriage of CMV infection along with the matching HLA type. Overall study results and their limits: Carriers of CMV infection plus the relevant HLA type were discriminated by the cumulative frequency of public TCR beta family members in the study cohort and in an independent roughly 370-donor cohort. The ex vivo response was dominated by HLA-C-restricted CMV-specific TCR beta clonotypes, and the single most frequent clonotype in two of eight donors was supplied by these HLA-C-restricted clonotypes.

Taken from cysteine to phenylalanine, the CDR3 has 13 residues. Only the CDR3 part of the read is kept: 39 bases, read in frame from the first base. Trimming takes 0 bases from V and 5 bases from J, and the germline ends sit 6 bases apart. Via the germline V gene, CDR1 is SGHRS and CDR2 YFSETQ. The instrument given in TCRdb is Illumina HiSeq 1500. The public reads were run again by TCRdb, first through fastp at Q25 and then through MiXCR, and only productive beta chains were kept. For every CDR3 protein sequence, its rows merge into one entry that carries the most common genes and DNA. The sample has fewer than 550,000 distinct CDR3 sequences on record, approximately 31% of them singletons. The ten largest clonotypes hold about an eighth of the sample.

Sequenced: PBMCs. This clonotype was obtained from a human donor in good health (CMV status not recorded). Some clones in this sample may be carry-over from other donors' samples. The receptor chain draws on TRBV5-1 and TRBJ1-5; no D gene is confidently identified. The CDR3 amino acid sequence is: CASSLELDQPQHF. The DNA reads as follows: TGCGCCAGCAGCTTGGAGCTGGATCAGCCCCAGCATTTT.